This is a list of T cell receptor beta chains from one sample in a study of T cell changes during pregnancy in multiple sclerosis. Clones were sequenced by immunoSEQ multiplex PCR, and TCRdb holds only the in-frame ones, with some missing. The table includes approximately 70,000 clones, 92% detected once. The input for sequencing was peripheral blood, taken in the second trimester of pregnancy. These receptors came from a female donor in good health, enrolled as a control in a pregnancy study. Both conserved end residues are part of each CDR3. Each record gives: D gene, clone size, J gene, V gene, CDR3 DNA, CDR3 protein. The D gene is left open where the match is weak. Clone size is given for some rows only: seen once, a few or many times, or a class if the clone is expanded.

-	-	TRBJ1-1	TRBV21-1	TGTGCCAGCAGCAAAGCAGGGACTGGGATGAGGTCTGAAGCTTTCTTT	CASSKAGTGMRSEAFF
TRBD1	-	TRBJ1-1	TRBV5-1	TGCGCCAGCAGCTTGGGGGCAGGGGACAGGGGGTTTGGAGCTTTCTTT	CASSLGAGDRGFGAFF
-	-	TRBJ2-1	TRBV6-5	TGTGCCAGCAGCCTACAGGGAGCTAATGAGCAGTTCTTC	CASSLQGANEQFF
-	-	TRBJ2-1	TRBV7-8	TGTGCCAGCAGCTTAGTGGTAGAGGGCGACAATGAGCAGTTCTTC	CASSLVVEGDNEQFF
-	-	TRBJ2-3	TRBV9	TGTGCCAGCAGCGCCGGACAGCGCACAGATACGCAGTATTTT	CASSAGQRTDTQYF
TRBD2	few	TRBJ2-3	TRBV6-4	TGTGCCAGCAGTGAGAGCGGGAAAGGCACAGATACGCAGTATTTT	CASSESGKGTDTQYF
TRBD2	-	TRBJ2-7	TRBV7-9	TGTGCCAGCAGCTCGCCGGGACTAACCTACGAGCAGTACTTC	CASSSPGLTYEQYF
-	few	TRBJ2-7	TRBV19	TGTGCCAGTAGTATATCACAGGGTTCCAACGAGCAGTACTTC	CASSISQGSNEQYF
-	-	TRBJ1-1	TRBV27	TGTGCCAGCAGTTCCACCCTCATACAGGAAGAAGCTTTCTTT	CASSSTLIQEEAFF
-	-	TRBJ2-7	TRBV5-1	TGCGCCAGCAGCTTGGGGGGGGCGGGAGCCCGCTCCTACGAGCAGTACTTC	CASSLGGAGARSYEQYF
-	-	TRBJ1-2	TRBV7-9	TGTGCCAGCAGCTCGGGACAACCGGGCGCTGGCTACACCTTC	CASSSGQPGAGYTF
-	-	TRBJ2-3	TRBV18	TGTGCCAGCTCACCTGGCGGGGAAGCAGATACGCAGTATTTT	CASSPGGEADTQYF
-	-	TRBJ1-5	TRBV10-3	TGTGCCATCAGCGCCCGGGACACCAATCAGCCCCAGCATTTT	CAISARDTNQPQHF
-	-	TRBJ2-2	TRBV7-2	TGTGCCAGCAGACCAACAGGATACACCGGGGAGCTGTTTTTT	CASRPTGYTGELFF